This TCR beta chain emerged from a study of PD-L1 blockade in urothelial cancer. Study information: Male sex and bladder-origin urothelial cancer were recorded for about 85% of the roughly 30 patients.

This clone turned up a few times. The antigen remains undetermined. Study outcomes and limitations: Blood clones associated with the tumor expanded more at 3 weeks in durable-benefit patients.

Each PCR reaction had synthetic TCR analog templates spiked into it. The repertoire was sequenced with immunoSEQ multiplex PCR; TCRdb's copy has only in-frame clones and lacks some. The table lists more than 75,000 clones, 84% of them singletons. Time point noted: pretreatment peripheral blood. After removal of 5 bases from V and 2 bases from J, the junction contained 6 bases not matched to a gene. Germline V gene data show CDR1 as SEHNR and CDR2 as FQNEAQ (reference sequence). CDR3 length equals 16 residues. The material was PBMCs, obtained around atezolizumab (anti-PD-L1) treatment. The source of this sequence is a man aged 55 to 69 with urothelial cancer. The rearrangement joins TRBV7-9 to TRBJ2-6, with 7 bases matching TRBD1. The CDR3 sequence is CASSRSTGAGANVLTF. CDR3 DNA: TGTGCCAGCAGCCGTTCTACAGGGGCTGGGGCCAACGTCCTGACTTTC.